The 29 T cell receptor beta chains listed next were all sequenced from one sample in a study of T cells in Graves' hyperthyroidism and ophthalmopathy. TCR beta CDR3 region amplification was performed from RNA transcripts. The HTBI primer set drove a first-round RT-PCR of the TCR CDR3. Via MiXCR, TCRdb re-called the multiplex PCR reads, giving one row per CDR3 protein. Of 500,000 to 600,000 distinct CDR3 sequences in the sample, 46% were seen once. The specimen was peripheral blood or thyroid tissue (not recorded which). These receptors were obtained from a woman aged 18 to 35 with Graves' hyperthyroidism.

This clonotype appeared many times. This chain uses TRBV4-2 with TRBJ2-6; TRBD1 agrees at 11 bases. Trimming at V came to 4 bases and at J to 4 bases, leaving 6 bases not matched to a gene. Germline lookup yields CDR1 LGHNA and CDR2 YNFKEQ. The CDR3 has 17 residues. The CDR3 region is CASSRTGGDIGANVLTF. The CDR3 coding sequence is TGTGCCAGCAGCCGGACAGGGGGCGATATAGGGGCCAACGTCCTGACTTTC.

This clonotype was counted many times. The V and J genes are TRBV12-3 or TRBV12-4 and TRBJ2-7; TRBD2 is a possible D gene (6 bases). V gave up 3 bases and J gave up 7 bases, with 16 bases separating them. The CDR3 contains 14 residues. This CDR3 is CASSLEGPRGEQYF. The CDR3 region has the DNA TGTGCCAGCAGTTTGGAAGGGCCCCGGGGGGAGCAGTACTTC.

V and J are TRBV24-1 and TRBJ2-7; 10 bases line up with TRBD1. CDR1 and CDR2 (germline): KGHDR, SFDVKD. Trimming at V came to 6 bases and at J to 0 bases, leaving 4 bases not matched to a gene. The length of the CDR3 is 15 residues. This chain's CDR3 is CATSPRQGASYEQYF. The CDR3 bases are TGTGCCACCAGTCCGAGACAGGGGGCCTCCTACGAGCAGTACTTC.

This clonotype showed up many times. This chain connects TRBV11-2 to TRBJ1-1; D unclear. CDR3 length: 13 amino acids. Trimming took 5 bases from V and 3 from J, leaving 10 bases between them. Germline CDR1 reads SGHAT; CDR2 reads FQNNGV. CDR3 amino acids: CASSVDVDTEAFF. The CDR3 coding sequence is TGTGCCAGCAGCGTTGATGTTGACACTGAAGCTTTCTTT.

This clonotype was found many times. CDR3 DNA sequence: TGTGCCAGCAGGGGACAGGGTGGGAACACTGAAGCTTTCTTT. This codes for CASRGQGGNTEAFF. The chain has TRBV25-1 and TRBJ1-1; 9 nucleotides line up with TRBD1. The junction had 3 bases not matched to a gene; V was cut back by 6 bases and J by 1 base. CDR3 length: 14 residues. CDR1 and CDR2 (germline): MGHDK, SYGVNS.

At least ten counts were recorded for this clonotype. J is TRBJ2-2 and V is TRBV20-1, with a tentative D call TRBD2 (5 bases). There are 13 residues in the CDR3. V was shortened by 6 bases and J by 4 bases, with 12 bases between the two germline ends. CDR1 DFQATT and CDR2 SNEGSKA come from the germline V gene (reference sequence). CDR3: CSARVGGTGELFF. The CDR3 coding sequence is TGCAGTGCGAGGGTTGGCGGCACCGGGGAGCTGTTTTTT.

The chain couples TRBV5-1 to TRBJ2-3; D is undetermined. Trimming cost V 2 bases and J 4 bases, with 17 bases left between them. The germline CDR1 and CDR2 sequences are SGHRS and YFSETQ. The CDR3 covers 16 residues. The CDR3 DNA reads TGCGCCAGCAGCTTAGATGGGCGGAGTCCCCCAGATACGCAGTATTTT. Its protein product is CASSLDGRSPPDTQYF.

The V and J genes are TRBV15 and TRBJ2-7; D assignment may be TRBD1 or TRBD2 (5 bases each). CDR1 and CDR2 (germline): LNHNV, YYDKDF (reference sequence). The germline V and J ends were trimmed by 0 bases and 4 bases, with 10 bases remaining between them. This CDR3 is built from 14 residues. The CDR3 region has the DNA TGTGCCACCAGCAGAGACGGGGCGGCGTACGAGCAGTACTTC. Protein sequence: CATSRDGAAYEQYF.

Turning to this clonotype: The junction does not match germline at one end; this may be a read error. This sequence joins TRBV5-5 and TRBJ2-5; the D gene is possibly TRBD1 (5 bases). The CDR3 runs to 11 residues. Germline CDR1 and CDR2: SGHKS and YYEKEE (reference sequence). CDR3 DNA: TGCGCCAGCAGCTCCGACAGTAGGGAGTACTTC. This codes for CASSSDSREYF.

This clonotype came up once. The genes are TRBV7-9 and TRBJ2-7, with a weak D call TRBD1 (5 bases). V was pared by 4 bases and J by 5 bases, with 15 bases between. Per germline, CDR1 SEHNR and CDR2 FQNEAQ (reference sequence). This CDR3 spans 14 amino acids. The CDR3 loop is CASSSNGQNHEQYF. CDR3 in DNA: TGTGCCAGCAGCTCCAACGGACAAAACCACGAGCAGTACTTC.

The chain uses TRBV5-8 and TRBJ2-7; 10 nucleotides align to TRBD2. The CDR3 totals 15 residues. V gave up 1 base and J gave up 2 bases; unmatched junction bases: 3. CDR1 is SGHTS, CDR2 YDEGEE, per germline. For the CDR3, the DNA is TGTGCCAGCAGCTTGATTCTAGCGGGAGCCTACGAGCAGTACTTC. It yields the protein CASSLILAGAYEQYF. The variable domain in full, completed from reference TRBV5-8 and TRBJ2-7, reads EAGVTQSPTHLIKTRGQQATLRCSPISGHTSVYWYQQALGLGLQFLLWYDEGEERNRGNFPPRFSGRQFPNYSSELNVNALELEDSALYLCASSLILAGAYEQYFGPGTRLTVT.

Many counts were recorded for this clonotype. J is TRBJ2-2 and V is TRBV12-3 or TRBV12-4; 9 bases are a match to TRBD1. The CDR3 spans 14 residues. V was clipped by 6 bases and J by 6 bases; unmatched bases: 5. The CDR3 nucleotides are TGTGCCAGCAGCCGGACAGGGGAGGCCGGGGAGCTGTTTTTT. It specifies CASSRTGEAGELFF.

This sequence joins TRBV24-1 and TRBJ2-7, with 8 positions matching TRBD1. Germline V CDR1 and CDR2: KGHDR, SFDVKD. The CDR3 extends over 13 amino acids. The CDR3 nucleotides are TGTGCTAGAGATAAGGACAGGGTATCCGAGCAGTACTTC. Translated, it gives CARDKDRVSEQYF.

V and J are TRBV10-3 and TRBJ2-7, with D perhaps matching TRBD1 (5 bases). Trimming left V 7 bases short and J 2 bases short, with 12 bases between. This CDR3 has 13 amino acids. Germline CDR1 is ENHRY and CDR2 is SYGVKD. The CDR3 spells CAITQDRAYEQYF. CDR3 nucleotide sequence: TGTGCCATCACCCAAGACAGAGCCTACGAGCAGTACTTC.

The rearrangement uses TRBV20-1 and TRBJ2-1, with TRBD2 matching over 11 bases. Trimming at V came to 1 base and at J to 10 bases, leaving 15 bases not matched to a gene. This CDR3 comprises 17 residues. CDR1 and CDR2 from the germline V gene are DFQATT and SNEGSKA (reference sequence). CDR3 loop: CSARGGNQGLAVLEQFF. Here the CDR3 DNA reads TGCAGTGCTAGAGGAGGTAATCAGGGACTAGCGGTTTTGGAGCAGTTCTTC.

Note on this clonotype: The limits of the CDR3 on the DNA are not certain, so only TCRdb's listed CDR3 is given. This chain joins TRBV7-3 and TRBJ2-5; the DNA was not compared with TRBD2, the D call given in the table. The CDR3 length equals 17 residues, ends included. Germline V CDR1 and CDR2: SGHTA, FQGTGA. The CDR3: CASSFYICSARQETQYF.

This clonotype was seen many times. The genes are TRBV7-2 and TRBJ2-7; D unresolved. Germline V gene sequence: CDR1 SGHTA, CDR2 FQGNSA. V lost 3 bases and J lost 3, with 15 bases in between. The CDR3 is made up of 15 amino acids. This CDR3 is CASSFNLGRNYEQYF. For the CDR3, the DNA is TGTGCCAGCAGCTTCAATTTGGGCAGGAACTACGAGCAGTACTTC.

There are a few counts of this clonotype. At one end, the junction sequence differs from germline, possibly due to a read error. The CDR3 region is CSVEGGLAGGHDQFF. DNA of the CDR3: TGCAGCGTTGAAGGTGGGCTAGCGGGAGGCCATGACCAGTTCTTC. The rearrangement links TRBV29-1 to TRBJ2-1, with 11 bases aligning to TRBD2. Germline values: CDR1 SQVTM, CDR2 ANQGSEA. The CDR3 runs to 15 residues.

The chain employs TRBV7-3 and TRBJ2-6; TRBD1 matches 7 bases. CDR1 and CDR2 (germline): SGHTA, FQGTGA. CDR3 length equals 17 residues. J lost 0 bases, V lost 2 bases, and 4 bases had no gene match. DNA for the CDR3: TGTGCCAGCAGCTTAGACAGGGTGAGCTCTGGGGCCAACGTCCTGACTTTC. As protein: CASSLDRVSSGANVLTF.

The V and J genes are TRBV20-1 and TRBJ2-5; the match to TRBD2 covers 12 bases. Germline V gene lookup returns CDR1 DFQATT and CDR2 SNEGSKA (reference sequence). The CDR3 sequence is 15 residues long. J lost 2 bases, V lost 3 bases, and 4 bases had no gene match. The CDR3 loop is CSARTSGRVQETQYF. DNA of the CDR3: TGCAGTGCTAGGACTAGCGGGAGAGTACAAGAGACCCAGTACTTC.

V usage is TRBV7-6 and J usage is TRBJ2-7, with 8 bases aligning to TRBD2. Looked up from germline, CDR1 is SGHVS and CDR2 is FNYEAQ. The CDR3 covers 16 residues. Trimming took 5 bases from V and 2 from J; bases not matched to a gene: 11. DNA of the CDR3: TGTGCCAGCAGCCCCACCTTAGCGGGGATTACCTACGAGCAGTACTTC. This encodes CASSPTLAGITYEQYF.

The gene calls are TRBV7-6 and TRBJ2-7, with 11 bases lining up with TRBD1. Per the germline V gene, CDR1 is SGHVS and CDR2 is FNYEAQ. This CDR3 is 13 amino acids long. The ends lost 8 bases at V and 7 bases at J; junction bases unmatched: 7. CDR3 bases: TGTGCCAGCCCAGGGACAGGGGGTCAAGAGCAGTACTTC. This codes for CASPGTGGQEQYF.

For this clonotype: Just one base apart from a much larger clone, this may be a read error. The conserved final phenylalanine or tryptophan is absent from the CDR3, which likely points to a read error. The chain employs TRBV2 and TRBJ1-1, with 7 bases identical to TRBD1. CDR3 length: 15 amino acids. Germline CDR1 is SNHLY and CDR2 is FYNNEI. The J segment lost 7 bases and the V segment lost 6 bases, leaving 14 bases of the junction unmatched. The CDR3 DNA follows: TGTGCCAGCAGCCACAGACAGGGAGGAATTGTTGAAGCTTTCTCT. Amino acid sequence: CASSHRQGGIVEAFS.

With respect to this clonotype: A junction end diverges from the germline sequence, so it may reflect a read error. The chain joins TRBV5-1 to TRBJ2-7; unclear D gene. The CDR3 contains 15 residues. CDR1 is SGHRS and CDR2 is YFSETQ in the germline V gene. The CDR3 loop reads CASSPAGGSYNEQFF. The CDR3 DNA is TGCGCCAGCAGCCCGGCCGGTGGTAGCTACAATGAGCAATTCTTC. Full variable domain (outside the CDR3, taken from reference TRBV5-1 and TRBJ2-7): KAGVTQTPRYLIKTRGQQVTLSCSPISGHRSVSWYQQTPGQGLQFLFEYFSETQRNKGNFPGRFSGRQFSNSRSEMNVSTLELGDSALYLCASSPAGGSYNEQFFGPGTRLTVT.

The J gene is TRBJ1-6, the V gene TRBV2; maybe TRBD1 (6 bases). V gave up 3 bases and J gave up 10 bases, with 16 bases separating them. Germline V CDR1 and CDR2: SNHLY, FYNNEI. CDR3 length equals 15 residues. Here the CDR3 DNA reads TGTGCCAGCAGTGATTTAGCCAGGGGTCACTCACCCCTCCACTTT. Its protein product is CASSDLARGHSPLHF.

There are a few counts of this clonotype. The chain links TRBV5-5 to TRBJ1-4; 8 bases are a match to TRBD1. The CDR3 consists of 11 residues. V dropped 10 bases and J dropped 14; count of bases not matched to a gene: 10. Germline-derived CDR1 and CDR2 are SGHKS and YYEKEE (reference sequence). Here the CDR3 reads CACNPGQDLFF. CDR3 nucleotide sequence: TGTGCCTGCAATCCGGGACAGGATCTGTTTTTT.

Note on this clonotype: A single base separates this from a much larger clone, so it may be a read error. This sequence joins TRBV5-1 and TRBJ1-5, with D possibly being TRBD1 (6 bases). The germline gives CDR1 SGHRS, CDR2 YFSETQ. This CDR3 spans 14 amino acids. The CDR3 DNA follows: TGCGCCAACAGCTTGGGCAGGGGCGAAGGCCCCCAGCATTTT. It encodes CANSLGRGEGPQHF.

A few counts support this clonotype. The V call is TRBV28, the J call TRBJ1-2; D possibly corresponds to TRBD1 (5 bases). Germline V CDR1 and CDR2: MDHEN, SYDVKM. The CDR3 length is 15 residues. Trimming stripped 8 bases from V and 7 bases from J, with 23 bases between. The CDR3 sequence: CASRPVAGGRGGYTF. CDR3 sequence (DNA): TGTGCCAGCCGTCCGGTCGCCGGGGGTCGGGGTGGCTACACCTTC.

The chain combines TRBV29-1 with TRBJ1-5; a weak D match, TRBD1 (5 bases). The CDR3 covers 12 residues. Germline V gives CDR1 SQVTM, CDR2 ANQGSEA. CDR3 nucleotides: TGCCGTATTGGGGCTAGCAATCAGCCCCAGCATTTT. As protein: CRIGASNQPQHF.